Following are 20 T cell receptor beta chains from one sample sequenced in a study of T cells after yellow fever vaccination. TCRdb re-analysed the 5' RACE reads in MiXCR, keeping a single row per CDR3 protein. The repertoire includes hundreds of thousands of distinct CDR3 sequences, over 4% of them detected once, and just under 25% sits in the top ten. Source: PBMCs, taken 5 days after the yellow fever booster vaccination. Every receptor here comes from a man younger than 30 who received the YFV17D yellow fever vaccine.

CDR3 residues: CASGRYSYNSPLHF. The CDR3 nucleotides read TGTGCCAGCGGGCGATACTCCTATAATTCACCCCTCCACTTT. The rearrangement uses TRBV2 and TRBJ1-6; D gene unclear. Germline V lookup: CDR1 SNHLY, CDR2 FYNNEI. The CDR3 is 14 amino acids. Trimming pared 8 bases from V and 0 bases from J, leaving 8 bases between.

This clonotype was recorded a few times. The chain uses TRBV7-2 and TRBJ2-6; TRBD1 or TRBD2 may be the D gene (6 bases each). The V gene lost 2 bases and the J gene lost 0 bases, with 14 bases spanning the gap. CDR3 length: 18 amino acids. The V gene's germline CDR1 is SGHTA and CDR2 FQGNSA. The CDR3 nucleotides read TGTGCCAGCAGCTTAAGAGGGGGGCCCTACTCTGGGGCCAACGTCCTGACTTTC. Its protein is CASSLRGGPYSGANVLTF.

This clonotype was recorded at least ten times. This chain uses TRBV28 with TRBJ1-2; 10 bases match TRBD1. Germline V gene lookup returns CDR1 MDHEN and CDR2 SYDVKM. The CDR3 is 13 residues long. V dropped 6 bases and J dropped 6; count of bases not matched to a gene: 4. CDR3 residues: CASRQTGGHGYTF. The CDR3 DNA sequence: TGTGCCAGCAGGCAGACAGGGGGCCATGGCTACACCTTC.

This clonotype was counted between two and nine times. The gene calls are TRBV24-1 and TRBJ1-5, with D hard to call. The CDR3 runs to 16 residues. Germline V gene lookup returns CDR1 KGHDR and CDR2 SFDVKD. V was shortened by 4 bases and J by 0 bases, with 12 bases between the two germline ends. As DNA, the CDR3 is TGTGCCACCAGTGACTGGACTGCCCATAGCAATCAGCCCCAGCATTTT. Translated, it gives CATSDWTAHSNQPQHF.

This chain links TRBV7-2 with TRBJ1-4; maybe TRBD1 (6 bases). The ends were cut back, 5 bases at V and 0 bases at J, with 10 bases in the middle. There are 15 residues in the CDR3. Germline V gives CDR1 SGHTA, CDR2 FQGNSA. CDR3 sequence reads: CASSRQAATNEKLFF. CDR3 sequence (DNA): TGTGCCAGCAGCCGACAGGCTGCAACTAATGAAAAACTGTTTTTT.

This clonotype showed up many times. The chain combines TRBV5-5 with TRBJ1-2; perhaps TRBD1 as D (5 bases). The CDR3 is 13 residues long. Germline assignment: CDR1 SGHKS and CDR2 YYEKEE (reference sequence). V was pared by 4 bases and J by 4 bases, with 11 bases between. The CDR3 region has the DNA TGTGCCAGCAGCACCAGACAGAGCTATGGCTACACCTTC. Translating it yields CASSTRQSYGYTF.

This clonotype was detected ten times or more. The genes are TRBV20-1 and TRBJ2-1, with TRBD2 matching over 11 bases. In germline, CDR1 is DFQATT, CDR2 SNEGSKA (reference sequence). The CDR3 totals 12 residues. Trimming removed 1 base from V and 12 bases from J; junction bases left unmatched: 2. CDR3 in DNA: TGCAGTGCTAGAGGGGGGACTAGCGGGCAGTTCTTC. Protein sequence: CSARGGTSGQFF.

The chain has TRBV15 and TRBJ1-5; D ambiguous. Trimming took 4 bases from V and 4 from J, leaving 8 bases between them. This CDR3 comprises 13 residues. CDR1 and CDR2 from the germline V gene are LNHNV and YYDKDF (reference sequence). The CDR3, as DNA: TGTGCCACCAGCACGGGGAGGAATCAGCCCCAGCATTTT. Protein: CATSTGRNQPQHF.

This clonotype occurred many times. This sequence joins TRBV29-1 and TRBJ1-2; weak D call: TRBD1 (6 bases). The CDR3 covers 13 residues. Per germline, CDR1 SQVTM and CDR2 ANQGSEA. Trimming removed 7 bases from V and 0 bases from J, with 12 bases in between. In DNA form, the CDR3 reads TGCAGCGCCGTGACAGGCGCTAACTATGGCTACACCTTC. Encoded protein: CSAVTGANYGYTF.

The table lists this clonotype with a few counts. The chain has TRBV4-2 and TRBJ1-1; the D gene is possibly TRBD1 (6 bases). From germline, CDR1 is LGHNA and CDR2 YNFKEQ. V was shortened by 5 bases and J by 3 bases, with 16 bases between the two germline ends. This CDR3 is built from 15 residues. The DNA of the CDR3 is TGTGCCAGCAGCAGAGGGGGGCCCAAGGACACTGAAGCTTTCTTT. It yields the protein CASSRGGPKDTEAFF.

This clonotype was seen at least ten times. The rearrangement links TRBV7-8 to TRBJ2-3; TRBD1 aligns across 7 bases. J lost 3 bases, V lost 5 bases, and 17 bases had no gene match. Germline V lookup: CDR1 SGHVS, CDR2 FQNEAQ. The CDR3 totals 18 residues. CDR3: CASSRPEQGRVSTDTQYF. CDR3 bases: TGTGCCAGCAGCCGACCCGAACAGGGGCGGGTTTCGACAGATACGCAGTATTTT.

This clonotype was detected ten times or more. The V gene is TRBV5-1, the J gene TRBJ1-2; D unresolved. V was trimmed by 1 base and J by 7 bases, leaving 14 bases between them. Germline CDR1 and CDR2: SGHRS and YFSETQ. CDR3 length: 14 amino acids. As DNA, the CDR3 is TGCGCCAGCAGCTTGAGTCAGGCGGGCGGTGGCTACACCTTC. Translating gives CASSLSQAGGGYTF.

As DNA, the CDR3 is TGCGCCAGCAGCCAAGATTCGGGACAGGGGGCGCGGGGCTACACCTTC. It specifies CASSQDSGQGARGYTF. This chain connects TRBV4-1 to TRBJ1-2; TRBD1 matches at 12 bases. Per germline, CDR1 MGHRA and CDR2 YSYEKL. The CDR3 runs to 16 residues. The junction had 7 bases not matched to a gene; V was cut back by 0 bases and J by 8 bases.

This clonotype was seen more than once but under ten times. Germline is not matched at one junction end, which may reflect a read error. The chain has TRBV18 and TRBJ2-1; TRBD2 matches at 8 bases. This CDR3 has 13 residues. Germline lookup yields CDR1 KGHSH and CDR2 LQKENI. DNA of the CDR3: TGTGCCAGCTCACCACCGGGCGCGGGGGGCCCTTACTTC. Protein: CASSPPGAGGPYF.

V is TRBV12-3 or TRBV12-4 and J is TRBJ2-7; D unresolved. The germline V and J ends were trimmed by 3 bases and 3 bases, with 12 bases remaining between them. This CDR3 region has 14 residues. This CDR3 is CASSFRIFRYEQYF. The CDR3 bases are TGTGCCAGCAGTTTCCGGATTTTCCGCTACGAGCAGTACTTC.

The sample holds many counts of this clonotype. The rearrangement joins TRBV7-2 to TRBJ2-7; D possibly matches TRBD1 or TRBD2 (5 bases each). The CDR3 sequence is 14 residues long. V was cut by 5 bases and J by 2 bases, with 13 bases left in between. Germline V gene sequence: CDR1 SGHTA, CDR2 FQGNSA. CDR3: CASSLGMGAYEQYV. CDR3 nucleotide sequence: TGTGCCAGCAGCCTAGGGATGGGGGCCTACGAGCAGTACGTC.

The chain combines TRBV7-9 with TRBJ1-1; possibly TRBD1 for D (6 bases). The V end was cut by 5 bases, the J end by 2 bases, with 12 bases between. The CDR3 contains 14 residues. Germline CDR1 SEHNR, CDR2 FQNEAQ (reference sequence). The CDR3 bases are TGTGCCAGCAGCGGGGACACATCAAACACTGAAGCTTTCTTT. Encoded protein: CASSGDTSNTEAFF.

This clonotype has ten or more counts. CDR3 sequence: CASSATGGNTIYF. CDR3 DNA: TGTGCCAGCAGTGCGACAGGGGGTAACACCATATATTTT. The rearrangement links TRBV12-3 or TRBV12-4 to TRBJ1-3; 9 bases agree with TRBD1. The CDR3 contains 13 residues. V was clipped by 5 bases and J by 7 bases; unmatched bases: 3.

This clonotype was observed a handful of times. The chain is built from TRBV12-3 or TRBV12-4 and TRBJ2-2, with 9 positions matching TRBD1. The CDR3 has 16 amino acids. V lost 7 bases and J lost 3; bases outside the gene matches: 9. The CDR3 is CASILDRGGDTGELFF. CDR3 coding DNA: TGTGCCAGCATATTGGACAGGGGAGGCGACACCGGGGAGCTGTTTTTT.

This clonotype was counted many times. V and J are TRBV12-3 or TRBV12-4 and TRBJ2-5, with 9 bases lining up with TRBD2. J gave up 2 bases and V 6 bases, and 1 base lay outside the gene matches. CDR3 size: 13 residues. The DNA of the CDR3 is TGTGCCAGCAGCGCGGGGGGGCAAGAGACCCAGTACTTC. Translation gives CASSAGGQETQYF.